This entry is about one TCR gamma chain. Other DNA sequences from this sample encode an identical CDR3 as well. The data derive from a study of gamma-delta chains in newborns, infants, children. Study overall: Microbial exposure reportedly drives polyclonal innate γδ T cell expansion after birth.

CDR1 is GITISATS, CDR2 ISYDGTV, per germline (reference sequence). V lost 2 bases to trimming and J lost 0 bases; unmatched junction nucleotides: 4. The CDR3 is 14 amino acids. TCRdb re-called clones from the reads using CATT. The profile shows thousands of gamma-chain clones, about 63% of them singletons. V and J are TRGV9 and TRGJ1 or TRGJ2. TCRdb is silent on the J gene; assignment here came from matching the DNA to germline. This sequence originates from a child who was a newborn, infant or young child, either healthy, febrile or measles-vaccinated (not recorded which). The sample consisted of blood. In nucleotides, the CDR3 is TGTGCCTTGTGGGAGGCGTCGAATTATTATAAGAAACTCTTT. It specifies CALWEASNYYKKLF.